This paragraph reports one TCR beta chain. Antigen: not known. The data are from a study of T cell responses to AZD1222 COVID-19 vaccine. The table came from immunoSEQ multiplex PCR; TCRdb's copy has only in-frame clones and leaves some out. The table records 150,000 to 200,000 clones, around 89% of them present only once. General study points: Mapped onto spike, vaccine-associated CD4 TCRs spanned it and were dominant at 160-218 and 743-854. Sampling captured repertoires only after the peak T cell response. Two AZD1222 administrations were followed by greater Spike-specific TCR breadth and depth.

The CDR3 contains 15 residues. Germline V gene lookup returns CDR1 SGHTS and CDR2 YDEGEE. V gave up 4 bases and J gave up 8 bases, with 21 bases separating them. The sequence was obtained from an adult who received the AZD1222 COVID-19 vaccine. V is TRBV5-8 and J is TRBJ1-2; D is unclear. Sequenced material: peripheral blood, taken 28 days after the second AZD1222 dose. The CDR3 nucleotides read TGTGCCAGCAGCCCCGGACTGAGCCGCCTATGGGGCTACACCTTC. Its translation is CASSPGLSRLWGYTF. The full variable domain, its missing parts supplied by reference TRBV5-8 and TRBJ1-2, is EAGVTQSPTHLIKTRGQQATLRCSPISGHTSVYWYQQALGLGLQFLLWYDEGEERNRGNFPPRFSGRQFPNYSSELNVNALELEDSALYLCASSPGLSRLWGYTFGSGTRLTVV.